The 2 T cell receptor beta chains in this list originate from one sample, sequenced in a study of blood T cell repertoires in COVID-19. Only in-frame clones appear in the TCRdb table, and some are missing; sequencing was by immunoSEQ multiplex PCR. There are around 150,000 clones in the sample; about 92% occur only once, and approximately 5% lies in the top ten. The sequenced sample was peripheral blood. These receptors came from a man aged 25 to 45 with COVID-19, enrolled during active disease.

This sequence joins TRBV6-6 and TRBJ2-2; D is unresolved. This CDR3 has 15 amino acids. V lost 6 bases, J lost 0 bases, and 11 bases lay in between. Germline CDR1 is MNHNY and CDR2 is SVGAGI (reference sequence). CDR3 protein: CASSYHIPNTGELFF. CDR3 nucleotides: TGTGCCAGCAGCTACCACATTCCGAACACCGGGGAGCTGTTTTTT.

The V gene is TRBV27, the J gene TRBJ2-5; the D gene is possibly TRBD2 (7 bases). The CDR3 loop spans 13 amino acids. CDR1 is MNHEY and CDR2 is SMNVEV in the germline V gene (reference sequence). V shed 7 bases and J shed 5 bases, with 14 bases lying between them. In DNA form, the CDR3 reads TGTGCCAGCAAGGCAGGGAGGGGGGAGACCCAGTACTTC. This gives the protein CASKAGRGETQYF.